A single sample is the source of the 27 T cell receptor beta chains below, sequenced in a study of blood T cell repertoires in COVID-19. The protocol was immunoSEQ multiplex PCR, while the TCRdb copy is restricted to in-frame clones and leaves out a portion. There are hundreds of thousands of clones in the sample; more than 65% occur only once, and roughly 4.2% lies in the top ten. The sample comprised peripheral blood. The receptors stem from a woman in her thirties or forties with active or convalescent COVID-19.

CDR3 region: CASSRERDRAQIYEQYV. The CDR3 DNA reads as TGCGCCAGCAGCCGAGAGAGGGACAGGGCTCAAATCTACGAGCAGTACGTC. The chain joins TRBV23-1 to TRBJ2-7; 9 bases are a match to TRBD1. TRBV23-1 has ORF status, its function being uncertain. The junction had 15 bases not matched to a gene; V was cut back by 6 bases and J by 3 bases. CDR3 length: 17 residues.

The CDR3 sequence is CASSASPGQGAFF. DNA for the CDR3: TGTGCCAGCAGCGCATCACCGGGACAGGGGGCTTTCTTT. The rearrangement links TRBV9 to TRBJ1-1, with TRBD1 matching 10 bases. Unmatched junction bases numbered 7, after V lost 3 bases and J lost 11 bases. The CDR3 length is 13 residues. Germline V gives CDR1 SGDLS, CDR2 YYNGEE.

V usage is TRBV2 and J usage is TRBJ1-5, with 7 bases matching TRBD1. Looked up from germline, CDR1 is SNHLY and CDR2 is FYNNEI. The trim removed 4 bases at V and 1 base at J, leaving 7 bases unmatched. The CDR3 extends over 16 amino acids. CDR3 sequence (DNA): TGTGCCAGCAGTGGGGGATCGGGACAGAGCAATCAGCCCCAGCATTTT. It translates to CASSGGSGQSNQPQHF.

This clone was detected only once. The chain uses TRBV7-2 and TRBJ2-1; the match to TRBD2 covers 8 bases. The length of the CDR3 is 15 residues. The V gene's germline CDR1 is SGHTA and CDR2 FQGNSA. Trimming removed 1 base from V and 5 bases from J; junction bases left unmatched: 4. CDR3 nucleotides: TGTGCCAGCAGCTTAGAGCGGGGGCCCCACAATGAGCAGTTCTTC. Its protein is CASSLERGPHNEQFF.

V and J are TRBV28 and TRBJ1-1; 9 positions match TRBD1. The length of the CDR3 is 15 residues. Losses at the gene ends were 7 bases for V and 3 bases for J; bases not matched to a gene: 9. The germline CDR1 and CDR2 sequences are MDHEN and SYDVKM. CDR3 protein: CASTNGDRVDTEAFF. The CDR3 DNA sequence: TGTGCCAGCACCAACGGGGACAGGGTGGACACTGAAGCTTTCTTT. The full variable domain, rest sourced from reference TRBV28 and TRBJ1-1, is DVKVTQSSRYLVKRTGEKVFLECVQDMDHENMFWYRQDPGLGLRLIYFSYDVKMKEKGDIPEGYSVSREKKERFSLILESASTNQTSMYLCASTNGDRVDTEAFFGQGTRLTVV.

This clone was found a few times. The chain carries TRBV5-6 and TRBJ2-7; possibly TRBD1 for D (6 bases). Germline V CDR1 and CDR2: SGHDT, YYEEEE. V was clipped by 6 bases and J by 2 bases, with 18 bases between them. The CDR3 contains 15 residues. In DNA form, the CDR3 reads TGTGCCAGCACCATGTTGAACAGGGCACCCTACGAGCAGTACGTC. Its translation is CASTMLNRAPYEQYV.

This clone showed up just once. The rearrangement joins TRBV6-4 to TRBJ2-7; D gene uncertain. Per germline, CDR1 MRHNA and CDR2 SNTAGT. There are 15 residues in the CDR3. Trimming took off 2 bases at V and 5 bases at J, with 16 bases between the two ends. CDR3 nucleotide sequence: TGTGCCAGCAGTGACGGTCGTTGGAGAGAGCACGAGCAGTACGTC. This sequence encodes CASSDGRWREHEQYV.

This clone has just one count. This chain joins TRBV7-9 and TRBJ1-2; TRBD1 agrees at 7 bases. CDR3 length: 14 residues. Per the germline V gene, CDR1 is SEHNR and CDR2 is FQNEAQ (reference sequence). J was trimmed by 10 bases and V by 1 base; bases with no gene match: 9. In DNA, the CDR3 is TGTGCCAGCAGCTTAGGGGACAGAAGCTGGGCCTACACCTTC. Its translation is CASSLGDRSWAYTF.

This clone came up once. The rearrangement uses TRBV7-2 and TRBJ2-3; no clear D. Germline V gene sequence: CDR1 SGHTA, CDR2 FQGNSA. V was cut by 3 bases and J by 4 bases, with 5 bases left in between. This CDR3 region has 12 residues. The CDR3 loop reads CASSFSADTQYF. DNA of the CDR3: TGTGCCAGCAGCTTCTCGGCAGATACGCAGTATTTT.

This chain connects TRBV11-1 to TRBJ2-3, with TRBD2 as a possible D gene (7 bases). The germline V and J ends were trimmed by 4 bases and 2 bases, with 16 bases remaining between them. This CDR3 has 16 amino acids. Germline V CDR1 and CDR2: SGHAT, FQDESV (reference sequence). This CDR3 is CASSSLPGGLTDTQYF. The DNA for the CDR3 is TGTGCCAGCAGCTCCCTCCCCGGGGGGCTCACAGATACGCAGTATTTT. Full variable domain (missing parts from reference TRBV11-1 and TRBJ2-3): EAEVAQSPRYKITEKSQAVAFWCDPISGHATLYWYRQILGQGPELLVQFQDESVVDDSQLPKDRFSAERLKGVDSTLKIQPAELGDSAMYLCASSSLPGGLTDTQYFGPGTRLTVL.

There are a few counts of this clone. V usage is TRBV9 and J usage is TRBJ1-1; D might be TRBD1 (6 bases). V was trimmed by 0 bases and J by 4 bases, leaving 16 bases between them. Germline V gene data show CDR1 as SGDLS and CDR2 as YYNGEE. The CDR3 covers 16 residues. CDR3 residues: CASSVGRGAGRTEAFF. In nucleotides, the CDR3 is TGTGCCAGCAGCGTAGGGCGGGGGGCAGGTCGCACTGAAGCTTTCTTT.

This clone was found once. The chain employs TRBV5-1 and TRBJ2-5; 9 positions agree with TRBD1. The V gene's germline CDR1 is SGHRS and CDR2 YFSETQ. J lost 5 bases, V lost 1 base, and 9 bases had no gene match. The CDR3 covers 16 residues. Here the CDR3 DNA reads TGCGCCAGCAGCTTGAGGTACAGGGGGCCTGAGGAGACCCAGTACTTC. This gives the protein CASSLRYRGPEETQYF.

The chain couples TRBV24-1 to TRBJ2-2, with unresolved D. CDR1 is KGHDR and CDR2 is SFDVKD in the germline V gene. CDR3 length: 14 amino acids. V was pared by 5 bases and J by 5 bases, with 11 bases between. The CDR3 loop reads CATSGSAGTGELFF. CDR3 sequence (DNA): TGTGCCACCAGTGGTTCGGCCGGGACCGGGGAGCTGTTTTTT.

The CDR3 spells CASSRPGSNQPQHF. CDR3 in DNA: TGTGCCAGCAGTCGGCCGGGGAGCAATCAGCCCCAGCATTTT. V is TRBV28 and J is TRBJ1-5; D remains ambiguous. V shed 5 bases and J shed 1 base, with 9 bases lying between them. This CDR3 spans 14 amino acids. CDR1 is MDHEN and CDR2 is SYDVKM in the germline V gene.

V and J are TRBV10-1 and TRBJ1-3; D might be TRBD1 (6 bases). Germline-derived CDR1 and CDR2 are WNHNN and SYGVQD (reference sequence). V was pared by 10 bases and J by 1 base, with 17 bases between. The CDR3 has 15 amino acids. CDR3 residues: CATSDRGISGNTIYF. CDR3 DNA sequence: TGCGCCACGTCGGACAGAGGCATTTCTGGAAACACCATATATTTT.

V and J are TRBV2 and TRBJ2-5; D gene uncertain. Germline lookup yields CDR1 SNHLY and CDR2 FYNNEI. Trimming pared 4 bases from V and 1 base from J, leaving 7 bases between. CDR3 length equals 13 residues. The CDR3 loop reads CASSVNSQETQYF. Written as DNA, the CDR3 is TGTGCCAGCAGTGTTAACTCCCAAGAGACCCAGTACTTC.

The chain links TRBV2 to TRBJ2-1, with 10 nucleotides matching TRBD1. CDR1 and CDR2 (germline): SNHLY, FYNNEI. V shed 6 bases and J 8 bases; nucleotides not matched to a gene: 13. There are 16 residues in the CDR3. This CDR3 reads CASSDRGLRGRDEQFF. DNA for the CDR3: TGTGCCAGCAGCGACAGGGGGCTAAGGGGTCGTGATGAGCAGTTCTTC.

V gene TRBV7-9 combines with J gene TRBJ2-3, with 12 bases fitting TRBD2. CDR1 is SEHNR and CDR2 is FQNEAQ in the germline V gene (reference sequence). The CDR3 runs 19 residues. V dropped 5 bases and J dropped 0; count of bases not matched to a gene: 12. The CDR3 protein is CASSLKLAGGVISTDTQYF. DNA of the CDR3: TGTGCCAGCAGCCTTAAACTAGCGGGGGGAGTTATTAGCACAGATACGCAGTATTTT.

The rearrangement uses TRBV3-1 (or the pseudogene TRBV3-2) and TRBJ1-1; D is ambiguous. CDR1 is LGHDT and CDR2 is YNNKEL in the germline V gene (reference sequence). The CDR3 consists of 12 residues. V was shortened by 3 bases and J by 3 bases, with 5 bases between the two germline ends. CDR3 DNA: TGTGCCAGCAGCCATGGAGACACTGAAGCTTTCTTT. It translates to CASSHGDTEAFF.

The CDR3 reads CASSEQGLAEAFF. The CDR3 region has the DNA TGTGCCAGCAGTGAGCAGGGGCTCGCTGAAGCTTTCTTT. This chain links TRBV6-1 with TRBJ1-1; a weak D match, TRBD1 (6 bases). V was clipped by 3 bases and J by 6 bases, with 11 bases between them. The CDR3 has 13 amino acids. Germline V lookup: CDR1 MNHNS, CDR2 SASEGT.

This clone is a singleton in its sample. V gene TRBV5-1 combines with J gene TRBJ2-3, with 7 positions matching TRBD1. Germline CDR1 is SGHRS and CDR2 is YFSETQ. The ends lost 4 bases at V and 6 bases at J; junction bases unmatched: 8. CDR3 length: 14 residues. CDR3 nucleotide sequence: TGCGCCAGCAGCCCGGGACAGCTAAAGGATACGCAGTATTTT. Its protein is CASSPGQLKDTQYF. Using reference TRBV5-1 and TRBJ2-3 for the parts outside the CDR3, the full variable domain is KAGVTQTPRYLIKTRGQQVTLSCSPISGHRSVSWYQQTPGQGLQFLFEYFSETQRNKGNFPGRFSGRQFSNSRSEMNVSTLELGDSALYLCASSPGQLKDTQYFGPGTRLTVL.

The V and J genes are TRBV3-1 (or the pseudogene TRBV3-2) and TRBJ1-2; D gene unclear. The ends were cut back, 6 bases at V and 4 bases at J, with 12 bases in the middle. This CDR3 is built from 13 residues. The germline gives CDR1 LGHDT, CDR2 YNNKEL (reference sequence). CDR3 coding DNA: TGTGCCAGCAGGGCCCCAGGAAGCTATGGCTACACCTTC. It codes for CASRAPGSYGYTF.

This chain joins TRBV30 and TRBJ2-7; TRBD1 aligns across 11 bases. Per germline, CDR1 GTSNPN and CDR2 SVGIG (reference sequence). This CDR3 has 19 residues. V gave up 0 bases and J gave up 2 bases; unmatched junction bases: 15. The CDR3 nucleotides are TGTGCCTGGAGTGTACTAGAGGGACAGGGGGAAAAATTTACCTACGAGCAGTACTTC. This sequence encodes CAWSVLEGQGEKFTYEQYF.

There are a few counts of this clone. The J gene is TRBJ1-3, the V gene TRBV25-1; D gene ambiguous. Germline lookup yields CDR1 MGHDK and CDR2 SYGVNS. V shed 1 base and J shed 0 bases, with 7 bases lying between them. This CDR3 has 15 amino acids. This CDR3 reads CASSEWLGSGNTIYF. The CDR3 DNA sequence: TGTGCCAGCAGTGAATGGCTAGGCTCTGGAAACACCATATATTTT.

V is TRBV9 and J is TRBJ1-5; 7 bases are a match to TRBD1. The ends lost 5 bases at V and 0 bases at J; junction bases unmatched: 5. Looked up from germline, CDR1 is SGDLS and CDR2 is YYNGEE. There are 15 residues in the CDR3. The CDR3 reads CASSWDSDSNQPQHF. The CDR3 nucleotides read TGTGCCAGCAGTTGGGACAGTGATAGCAATCAGCCCCAGCATTTT.

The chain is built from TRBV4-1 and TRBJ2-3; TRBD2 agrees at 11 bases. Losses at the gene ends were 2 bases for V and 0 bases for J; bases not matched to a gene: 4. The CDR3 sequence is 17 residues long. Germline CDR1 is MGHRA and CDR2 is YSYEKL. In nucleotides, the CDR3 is TGCGCCAGCAGCCAACCGCGACTAGCGGGGAGCACAGATACGCAGTATTTT. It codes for CASSQPRLAGSTDTQYF.

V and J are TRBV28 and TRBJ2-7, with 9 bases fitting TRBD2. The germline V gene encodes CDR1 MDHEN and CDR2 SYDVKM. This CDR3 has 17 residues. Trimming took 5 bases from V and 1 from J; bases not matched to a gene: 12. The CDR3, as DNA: TGTGCCAGCAGTCCCGGGGCCGGCGGGAGGGGATCCTACGAGCAGTACTTC. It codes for CASSPGAGGRGSYEQYF.